This T cell receptor (beta chain) was sequenced in a study of blood T cell repertoires in COVID-19. Data came from immunoSEQ multiplex PCR; TCRdb stores just in-frame clones and leaves some out. This sample yields more than 250,000 clones, of which approximately 85% are seen a single time; 1.5% to 2% belongs to the top ten. CDR1 SGHNT and CDR2 YYREEE come from the germline V gene (reference sequence). The V end was cut by 3 bases, the J end by 5 bases, with 15 bases between. The CDR3 spans 15 residues. The source of this sequence is a woman between 50 and 59 years old with acute or convalescent COVID-19. The chain recombines TRBV5-4 with TRBJ2-4, with D possibly matching TRBD1 (5 bases). The sample comprised peripheral blood. CDR3 in DNA: TGTGCCAGCAGCTCCAGACCAGACAGCGAAAACATTCAGTACTTC. The encoded protein is CASSSRPDSENIQYF. The variable domain in full, with the rest retrieved from reference TRBV5-4 and TRBJ2-4, is ETGVTQSPTHLIKTRGQQVTLRCSSQSGHNTVSWYQQALGQGPQFIFQYYREEENGRGNFPPRFSGLQFPNYSSELNVNALELDDSALYLCASSSRPDSENIQYFGAGTRLSVL.